These 3 T cell receptor beta chains share one sample of origin, sequenced in a study of T cells in Graves' hyperthyroidism and ophthalmopathy. From RNA transcripts, TCR beta CDR3 regions were amplified. A first-round RT-PCR of the TCR CDR3 used the HTBI primer set. TCRdb redid the calling of the multiplex PCR reads with MiXCR, one entry per CDR3 protein. The top ten clones hold roughly a sixth of a sample with approximately 720,000 distinct CDR3 sequences, roughly 20% of them seen once. The sample comprised blood. These receptors were collected from a woman between 50 and 59 years old with Graves' hyperthyroidism that later progressed to Graves' ophthalmopathy.

Ten or more counts support this clonotype. The V and J genes are TRBV10-3 and TRBJ2-1; TRBD2 matches 8 bases. Trimming took 3 bases from V and 4 from J; bases not matched to a gene: 11. Germline V gene data show CDR1 as ENHRY and CDR2 as SYGVKD. The CDR3 loop spans 17 amino acids. CDR3 in amino acids: CAISDVAGPDPYNEQFF. In nucleotides, the CDR3 is TGTGCCATCAGTGATGTAGCGGGGCCCGACCCTTACAATGAGCAGTTCTTC.

The genes are TRBV20-1 and TRBJ1-5; D gene unclear. The CDR3 covers 13 residues. Per germline, CDR1 DFQATT and CDR2 SNEGSKA (reference sequence). Trimming took off 0 bases at V and 5 bases at J, with 8 bases between the two ends. CDR3 in DNA: TGCAGTGCTAGAGATATGAGGGATCAGCCCCAGCATTTT. Translated: CSARDMRDQPQHF.

Comments on this clonotype: A clone one base away is much larger, so this may be a read error. V and J are TRBV7-3 and TRBJ2-3, with 9 bases fitting TRBD2. Per the germline V gene, CDR1 is SGHTA and CDR2 is FQGTGA. The CDR3 length is 15 residues. The CDR3 bases are TGTGCCAGCAGTCATAGCGGGGGCCCCACAGATACGCAGTGTTTT. Protein sequence: CASSHSGGPTDTQCF. The full variable domain, completed using reference TRBV7-3 and TRBJ2-3, is GAGVSQTPSNKVTEKGKYVELRCDPISGHTALYWYRQSLGQGPEFLIYFQGTGAADDSGLPNDRFFAVRPEGSVSTLKIQRTERGDSAVYLCASSHSGGPTDTQCFGPGTRLTVL.